This T cell receptor (beta chain) was recovered during a study of cytomegalovirus exposure and HLA in healthy donors (TCRdb year 2017). About the investigation overall: A later analysis indicated that the 90 to 150 validation repertoires were generated on the platform also employed for the approximately 700 repertoires of the first cohort. The study combined high-throughput TCR immunosequencing, statistical association of individual TCRs with disease status, and machine learning to predict cytomegalovirus infection status. Along with the approximately 620-subject first cohort, a separate validation cohort of some 130 different subjects was used. The study aimed to test whether cataloging public T cell receptors could reveal signatures of past pathogen exposure. Broad study findings and their caveats: A few of the identified cytomegalovirus-associated TCR beta chains were confirmed in vitro to be specific for cytomegalovirus antigens. A total of 150 or so TCR beta chains were listed by the study as associated with cytomegalovirus. A later analysis found that TCRs clustered in the first cohort also tended to co-occur in the roughly 120 validation repertoires, with 94% of cluster scores above 0. According to the authors, the approach could potentially be generalized to other disease states and immunological phenotypes. All 120 or so repertoires were used to score co-occurrence in the validation cohort in a later analysis, because that analysis had no HLA typing for the cohort. Most TCR sequences were seen in very few donors, while some public TCRs were found in many individuals. The classifier was reported to diagnose cytomegalovirus status with high specificity and sensitivity in both the original and validation cohorts.

From its cysteine to its phenylalanine, the CDR3 spans 14 amino acids. Only CDR3 DNA is held: 42 bases, read in frame from base 1. Trimming leaves V shorter by 5 bases and J shorter by 6 bases, with the junction holding 10 bases beyond the gene matches. The CDR1 and CDR2 encoded by the germline V gene (reference sequence) are LNHNV and YYDKDF. Details on this clone: The clone's antigen remains unknown. No base-level quality is on record; no much larger clone is a single base apart.

The donors were included in the validation cohort of 100 to 150 subjects, a group kept apart from the roughly 690-subject first cohort. The library was built by means of the immunoSEQ multiplex PCR assay. As for the original processing: To diagnose cytomegalovirus status from the catalog of TCR beta chain sequences, a statistical classification framework was built. What TCRdb holds here is the immuneACCESS table cut down to in-frame rearrangements. Part of the clones is not present; checked against another copy, under half of the missing clones reflect an unresolved V gene, and the others are unexplained. V and J calls and clone size are those listed in that table; D and trimming were worked out from the DNA. The sample includes about 330,000 clones, with 70% to 90% observed a single time. Approximately 0.84% of the sample rests with the top ten.

Sequencing was carried out using PBMCs. This TCR derives from a woman aged 18-29 years in good health and CMV-seronegative. In this chain, TRBV15 is recombined with TRBJ2-7; the junction holds 7 bases that match TRBD1. This receptor carries the CDR3 CATSETGMISEQYF. In nucleotide form, the sequence is TGTGCCACCAGCGAGACAGGGATGATCTCCGAGCAGTACTTC.